A single sample gave rise to the 25 T cell receptor beta chains below, sequenced in a study of blood T cell repertoires in COVID-19. Profiled with immunoSEQ multiplex PCR; TCRdb holds only in-frame clones, not every one. The sample yields around 150,000 clones, approximately 93% seen once. Sequenced: peripheral blood. The receptors here all came from a woman aged 55-75 years with COVID-19, enrolled during active disease.

V is TRBV25-1 and J is TRBJ2-3, with D tentatively TRBD2 (5 bases). Germline V gives CDR1 MGHDK, CDR2 SYGVNS. The CDR3 has 13 residues. V was clipped by 4 bases and J by 5 bases, with 10 bases between them. In nucleotides, the CDR3 is TGTGCCAGCAGTGTGGTAGGAGGAGATACGCAGTATTTT. It codes for CASSVVGGDTQYF.

This rearrangement joins TRBV3-1 (or the pseudogene TRBV3-2) to TRBJ2-2; 7 bases match TRBD1. V lost 2 bases and J lost 6; bases outside the gene matches: 3. This CDR3 region has 14 residues. Germline V gene sequence: CDR1 LGHDT, CDR2 YNNKEL (reference sequence). CDR3 sequence (DNA): TGTGCCAGCAGCCAACTTACAGGGGCCGGGGAGCTGTTTTTT. Translated, it gives CASSQLTGAGELFF.

To note about this clone: A junction boundary mismatches the germline segment, possibly from a read error. The chain has TRBV3-1 (or the pseudogene TRBV3-2) and TRBJ1-4, with TRBD1 as a possible D gene (6 bases). CDR3 length: 13 amino acids. CDR1 and CDR2 from the germline V gene are LGHDT and YNNKEL (reference sequence). CDR3 protein: CASSPGAKEKLFF. In DNA, the CDR3 is TGTGCCAGCAGCCCAGGGGCTAAGGAAAAACTGTTTTTT.

V is TRBV7-9 and J is TRBJ2-1; 7 nucleotides line up with TRBD1. This CDR3 comprises 16 residues. The germline gives CDR1 SEHNR, CDR2 FQNEAQ (reference sequence). After removal of 5 bases from V and 4 bases from J, the junction contained 11 bases not matched to a gene. This CDR3 is CASSRRDSRLYNEQFF. The CDR3 nucleotides read TGTGCCAGCAGCCGCCGGGACAGCAGACTATACAATGAGCAGTTCTTC.

This clone was counted once. This rearrangement joins TRBV27 to TRBJ2-1; a possible D gene is TRBD2 (6 bases). The length of the CDR3 is 16 residues. Trimming removed 7 bases at V and 5 bases at J, with 21 bases between. Germline CDR1 is MNHEY and CDR2 is SMNVEV (reference sequence). CDR3 loop: CASNNYGPPGDNEQFF. CDR3 in DNA: TGTGCCAGCAATAATTACGGGCCTCCGGGGGACAATGAGCAGTTCTTC.

This rearrangement joins TRBV12-3 or TRBV12-4 to TRBJ1-2, with a tentative D call TRBD1 (6 bases). CDR3 length equals 12 residues. The V end was cut by 8 bases, the J end by 6 bases, with 13 bases between. The CDR3 region has the DNA TGTGCCAGCCGAGGGGGTGGCAATGGCTACACCTTC. The encoded protein is CASRGGGNGYTF.

The chain joins TRBV5-4 to TRBJ1-3; tentative D call: TRBD1 (5 bases). Between the trimmed V and J ends, which lost 0 bases and 4 bases, there was a span of 17 bases. The germline gives CDR1 SGHNT, CDR2 YYREEE (reference sequence). This CDR3 is 17 amino acids long. CDR3 sequence: CASSLAERGSWGNTIYF. The CDR3 nucleotides are TGTGCCAGCAGCTTGGCCGAAAGGGGTTCGTGGGGAAACACCATATATTTT.

The V gene is TRBV5-4, the J gene TRBJ1-2, with TRBD1 matching over 9 bases. The J segment lost 8 bases and the V segment lost 0 bases, leaving 11 bases of the junction unmatched. Germline assignment: CDR1 SGHNT and CDR2 YYREEE (reference sequence). The CDR3 runs 16 residues. Here the CDR3 DNA reads TGTGCCAGCAGCTTGGTGGGGACAGGGTTGGCGTCGGGCTACACCTTC. This gives the protein CASSLVGTGLASGYTF.

The gene calls are TRBV7-2 and TRBJ1-5, with D unclear. CDR1 and CDR2 (germline): SGHTA, FQGNSA. V was shortened by 1 base and J by 6 bases, with 13 bases between the two germline ends. CDR3 length: 15 amino acids. The DNA for the CDR3 is TGTGCCAGCAGCTTAGAATCGGGCAGCGGTCAGCCCCAGCATTTT. As protein: CASSLESGSGQPQHF.

The chain links TRBV5-1 to TRBJ1-1; D is uncertain. Germline-derived CDR1 and CDR2 are SGHRS and YFSETQ. V gave up 5 bases and J gave up 5 bases, with 10 bases separating them. This CDR3 comprises 12 residues. The CDR3 bases are TGCGCCAGCAGACTATCCCGGACTGAAGCTTTCTTT. Its protein product is CASRLSRTEAFF.

This chain connects TRBV29-1 to TRBJ1-2; 7 bases agree with TRBD1. The CDR3 length is 11 residues. The germline V gene encodes CDR1 SQVTM and CDR2 ANQGSEA. The CDR3 DNA sequence: TGCAGTGAGGGGGCCACCTATGGCTACACCTTC. As protein: CSEGATYGYTF.

This chain links TRBV7-2 with TRBJ1-5, with a weak D call TRBD1 (5 bases). V was pared by 0 bases and J by 7 bases, with 19 bases between. Germline V lookup: CDR1 SGHTA, CDR2 FQGNSA. The CDR3 is 17 residues long. CDR3 in DNA: TGTGCCAGCAGCTTAGCGTATTCGGGGGGGAACGGGCAGCCCCAGCATTTT. As protein: CASSLAYSGGNGQPQHF.

This clone has a handful of counts. The chain carries TRBV6-6 and TRBJ1-6; tentatively, D is TRBD1 (6 bases). Germline CDR1 is MNHNY and CDR2 is SVGAGI (reference sequence). This CDR3 contains 14 residues. V was cut by 4 bases and J by 9 bases, with 13 bases left in between. The CDR3 DNA is TGTGCCAGCAGTTCACAGGGTCTTGGTTCACCCCTCCACTTT. This gives the protein CASSSQGLGSPLHF.

The chain has TRBV6-6 and TRBJ2-3; D is perhaps TRBD2 (7 bases). Germline-derived CDR1 and CDR2 are MNHNY and SVGAGI (reference sequence). The CDR3 is 14 residues long. Trimming stripped 8 bases from V and 5 bases from J, with 17 bases between. This CDR3 is CASGKGGAGDTQYF. The CDR3 DNA is TGTGCCAGCGGAAAGGGGGGGGCAGGAGATACGCAGTATTTT.

The chain recombines TRBV4-1 with TRBJ1-2; 7 bases map to TRBD1. V gave up 1 base and J gave up 2 bases; unmatched junction bases: 7. CDR1 is MGHRA and CDR2 is YSYEKL in the germline V gene. CDR3 length: 16 amino acids. CDR3 bases: TGCGCCAGCAGCCAAGCCTCGACAGGGATCAACTATGGCTACACCTTC. Its translation: CASSQASTGINYGYTF.

The chain couples TRBV28 to TRBJ1-1; maybe TRBD1 (6 bases). The CDR3 runs to 17 residues. V was cut by 3 bases and J by 1 base, with 18 bases left in between. Germline lookup yields CDR1 MDHEN and CDR2 SYDVKM. The CDR3 DNA reads TGTGCCAGCAGTTTTCCGTCCGTCGACAGGACGAACACTGAAGCTTTCTTT. Its protein is CASSFPSVDRTNTEAFF.

CDR3 nucleotides: TGTGCCAGCACGACGATGCCAGGGGACACTGAAGCTTTCTTT. Translation gives CASTTMPGDTEAFF. V and J are TRBV3-1 (or the pseudogene TRBV3-2) and TRBJ1-1, with a tentative D call TRBD1 (6 bases). Germline V CDR1 and CDR2: LGHDT, YNNKEL (reference sequence). V lost 7 bases and J 3 bases, leaving 15 bases between the germline ends. The CDR3 is made up of 14 amino acids.

The rearrangement uses TRBV5-6 and TRBJ2-6, with 12 bases fitting TRBD1. The V and J ends lost 3 bases and 2 bases, in that order; junction bases with no gene match: 9. There are 19 residues in the CDR3. Germline V gene data show CDR1 as SGHDT and CDR2 as YYEEEE. The CDR3 loop is CASSSLGQGARAGANVLTF. DNA of the CDR3: TGTGCCAGCAGCTCCCTGGGACAGGGGGCTAGGGCTGGGGCCAACGTCCTGACTTTC. Supplemented by reference TRBV5-6 and TRBJ2-6, the full variable domain reads DAGVTQSPTHLIKTRGQQVTLRCSPKSGHDTVSWYQQALGQGPQFIFQYYEEEERQRGNFPDRFSGHQFPNYSSELNVNALLLGDSALYLCASSSLGQGARAGANVLTFGAGSRLTVL.

For this clone: Other nucleotide sequences from this sample produce the same CDR3. The chain combines TRBV7-9 with TRBJ1-6; TRBD1 might be the D (5 bases). This CDR3 comprises 14 residues. Trimming pared 5 bases from V and 9 bases from J, leaving 14 bases between. CDR1 and CDR2 (germline): SEHNR, FQNEAQ (reference sequence). CDR3 DNA: TGTGCCAGCAGCCTCGGGGGGTTAGGTTCACCCCTCCACTTT. Protein product: CASSLGGLGSPLHF.

This clone was seen a handful of times. The chain has TRBV6-2 or TRBV6-3 and TRBJ2-2; 11 positions match TRBD2. The CDR3 runs 16 residues. Germline V lookup: CDR1 MNHEY, CDR2 SVGEGT. With V trimmed by 5 bases and J by 0 bases, 2 bases remained unmatched. CDR3 sequence: CASSQLAGANTGELFF. The CDR3 coding sequence is TGTGCCAGCAGTCAACTAGCGGGGGCGAACACCGGGGAGCTGTTTTTT.

The chain links TRBV6-6 to TRBJ1-5, with 9 bases matching TRBD1. Trimming at V came to 7 bases and at J to 2 bases, leaving 6 bases not matched to a gene. Germline CDR1 is MNHNY and CDR2 is SVGAGI (reference sequence). This CDR3 has 15 residues. The CDR3, as DNA: TGTGCCAGCAACAGGGGGCGGTTTGGCAATCAGCCCCAGCATTTT. Protein sequence: CASNRGRFGNQPQHF.

The rearrangement joins TRBV7-6 to TRBJ1-2; 7 bases line up with TRBD1. Germline lookup yields CDR1 SGHVS and CDR2 FNYEAQ. The V and J ends lost 5 bases and 2 bases, in that order; junction bases with no gene match: 5. CDR3 length: 14 amino acids. The DNA for the CDR3 is TGTGCCAGCAGCCCAAGGGGGCTGAACTATGGCTACACCTTC. Its translation is CASSPRGLNYGYTF.

The chain joins TRBV2 to TRBJ2-1; weak D call: TRBD2 (5 bases). V was clipped by 7 bases and J by 6 bases, with 16 bases between them. The CDR3 covers 14 residues. Germline CDR1 is SNHLY and CDR2 is FYNNEI. The CDR3 protein is CASNTPTTLNEQFF. DNA of the CDR3: TGTGCCAGCAATACGCCGACTACCCTCAATGAGCAGTTCTTC.

The V call is TRBV7-2, the J call TRBJ1-1, with D perhaps TRBD1 (5 bases). The CDR3 covers 14 residues. Germline CDR1 reads SGHTA; CDR2 reads FQGNSA. The ends were cut back, 6 bases at V and 9 bases at J, with 20 bases in the middle. In DNA, the CDR3 is TGTGCCAGCAGTTCCCTCGTCGGGGGTGGTCAAGCTTTCTTT. The encoded protein is CASSSLVGGGQAFF.

This chain links TRBV9 with TRBJ2-2; a weak D match, TRBD1 (6 bases). Germline CDR1 and CDR2: SGDLS and YYNGEE. Between the trimmed V and J ends, which lost 4 bases and 2 bases, there was a span of 12 bases. CDR3 length: 15 amino acids. CDR3 protein: CASSLRQANTGELFF. The CDR3, as DNA: TGTGCCAGCAGCCTACGACAGGCAAACACCGGGGAGCTGTTTTTT.